The present entry profiles one TCR beta chain with its context. This clone has only a few counts. The antigen it recognizes is unknown. No base qualities exist here, and no much larger clone lies one base off it. The sample is drawn from a study of cytomegalovirus exposure and HLA in healthy donors (dated by TCRdb to 2015 to 2018). Turning to the overall study: According to an earlier analysis of a few hundred of the donors, about 179 million T cells yielded 117 million unique TCR beta sequences and 276 Gb of sequence data. An early release covering 550 to 700 HLA-typed donors comprised 250 to 350 gigabases of sequencing data and 85 million to 100 million unique TCR sequences. Among the approximately 420 genotyped donors, approximately 81% belonged to the genetic ancestry cluster associated with self-reported Caucasian donors. The study was designed to test whether signatures of past pathogen exposure could be identified by cataloging public T cell receptors. The study used immunosequencing to profile the T cell repertoires of approximately 630 subjects and linked those repertoires to cytomegalovirus serostatus. Besides the first cohort of around 670 subjects, a separate validation cohort made up of 95 to 150 different subjects was used. High-throughput TCR immunosequencing, statistical association of individual TCRs with disease status, and machine learning were combined to predict cytomegalovirus infection status. To study patterns of TCR occurrence, a later analysis re-analyzed previously published TCR beta repertoires from around 700 donors and added high-resolution HLA genotyping. Rather than using new phenotypic data, the later analysis identified candidate immune exposures from TCR beta sequences and from how often those sequences occurred across donors. An earlier analysis of about 600 of the donors used high-throughput TCR beta sequencing to judge whether each TCR beta V gene segment behaved as functional or pseudogenic. Donor age, sex, ethnicity and CMV serostatus were collected together with the repertoire data. Genome-wide SNP genotypes for about 65% of the 666 donors were used in a later genetic analysis, which treated that subset as a discovery cohort. Every discovery cohort repertoire had been produced on one sequencing platform. HLA typing included class I and class II loci at four-digit resolution. The number of typed donors differed by locus: about 620-640 for A, B, C, DRB1 and DQB1; roughly 510 for DQA1; 600 to 610 for DPA1; and about 450 for DPB1. Because of strong linkage in the cohort, four or five DR-DQ haplotypes were treated as single units for association and clustering. Across about 380 genotyped donors of the cohort, an average of 235,054 unique TCR beta nucleotide sequences per donor were sequenced, and approximately 17% of those sequences were non-productive. The research as a whole found: Correlated functional status among segregating V segments might reflect linkage disequilibrium, but an unknown experimental factor could not be ruled out. It was suggested by the authors that the approach could potentially be generalized to other disease states and immunological phenotypes. Several of the top co-occurrence clusters appeared to be linked to parvovirus B19, influenza, CMV and Epstein-Barr virus, according to a later analysis. In the study, 150 to 200 TCR beta chains were listed as associated with cytomegalovirus. A later analysis found that most CMV-associated TCR beta chains appeared HLA-restricted, with HLA associations seemingly driven largely by CMV exposure. The 87-base-pair reads could not distinguish some IMGT-functional V segments, including TRBV6-2 and TRBV6-3, so those segments were excluded. Immune exposure information for the cohort was limited to CMV serostatus. Roughly uniform sequencing depth across donors was assumed in presence/absence analyses, although this assumption may not hold. The classifier was reported to diagnose cytomegalovirus status with high specificity and sensitivity in both the original cohort and the validation cohort. When HLA alleles, especially DR and DQ, strongly co-occurred, attributing TCR associations to individual alleles was difficult. Across donors, most TCR sequences were observed very rarely, whereas some public TCRs were present in many individuals. Because HLA typing was missing for some donors at each locus, association tests included only the typed subset. Compared with the approximately 670-donor mean, donors in an Asian-associated ancestry cluster had fewer N-insertions in productive TCRs, according to a later genetic analysis. V-gene and J-gene trimming of TCR beta chains was associated with a missense DCLRE1C variant in a later genetic analysis, and the association was replicated in an independent cohort. A further reported finding was that TCR beta sequences accurately predicted the HLA-A and HLA-B alleles for most subjects in the first cohort. Compared with equally common non-associated chains, HLA-associated TCR beta chains in a later analysis were more clonally expanded and had lower generation probabilities. In a later analysis, 15,000 to 20,000 TCR beta sequences were associated with specific HLA alleles at a false discovery rate of 0.05. The earlier analysis of nearly 600 of the donors excluded over 15 rarely observed V segments, including chromosome 9 orphons, because counts were too low. A cluster of highly shared sequence variants was judged likely to represent a technical artifact of the sequencing pipeline. In a later analysis, TCR association rates were found to vary across HLA loci, with the most associated TCRs seen for DRB1 alleles and the fewest for HLA-C alleles. In an earlier analysis of approximately 590 of the donors, most TCR beta V segments appeared in productive rearrangements about 87% or about 30% of the time, broadly matching IMGT annotations. In this cohort, only TCR beta chains were sequenced, and detectable features were limited by the absence of alpha or paired-chain data. Three of the identified cytomegalovirus-associated TCR beta chains were confirmed in vitro to be specific for cytomegalovirus antigens.

The cohort was made up of roughly 670 healthy bone marrow donors. All cohort members were sampled while nominally healthy, although unrecorded immune exposures were likely present. The donor tested CMV seropositive, placing the donor among the approximately 290 seropositive members of the cohort. Every donor gave a peripheral blood sample, and the peripheral blood mononuclear cells from that sample were used for TCR beta sequencing. Genomic DNA was extracted from the blood cell samples with the Qiagen DNeasy Blood Extraction Kit. V is shortened by 1 base, J by 7 bases, and the region joining them spans 10 bases. The cysteine opens and the phenylalanine closes a CDR3 of 13 amino acids. The sequence is cut down to CDR3 DNA, 39 bases in frame from base 1. According to the germline V gene, CDR1 reads MGHRA and CDR2 reads YSYEKL. To prepare the library, the immunoSEQ multiplex PCR assay was applied. The multiplex PCR relied on a mix of 60 forward primers for TCR Vbeta segments and 13 reverse primers for TCR Jbeta segments. A multiplex PCR assay on genomic DNA amplified the CDR3 region of rearranged TCR beta genes. The Illumina HiSeq System was used to sequence the amplified TCR beta libraries as 87-base-pair reads. Regarding the original processing steps: A later analysis tallied roughly 80 million unique TCR beta chains across the 666 repertoires, and about 12 million of those chains were shared by two or more donors. Raw reads were error-corrected and collapsed into unique sequences by a nearest-neighbor algorithm in which closely related sequences were merged to remove PCR and sequencing errors. CDR3 sequences were aligned to IMGT reference sequences to assign V, D and J gene segments. For a sequence to be retained, at least a six-nucleotide match to both a V gene segment and a J gene segment was required. A rearrangement counted as productive if the CDR3 had no stop codons and remained in frame with V and J, and every other rearrangement counted as non-productive. CDR3 was defined according to IMGT convention as the region running from the second conserved V-encoded cysteine to the conserved J-encoded phenylalanine. The earlier analysis of about 610 of the donors excluded sequences that lacked an unambiguous match to a single V gene segment. In an earlier analysis of 587 of the donors, a V segment was called functional when productive rearrangements were above 56.7%, and segregating when the standard deviation between donors exceeded 5%. A statistical classification framework was built for diagnosing cytomegalovirus status from the catalog of TCR beta chain sequences. In a later analysis, TCR nucleotide sequences were compared against IMGT/GENE-DB human TR gene sequences so that V and J genes could be assigned. In a later analysis, CDR3 sequences and most-parsimonious VDJ recombination scenarios were assigned using the TCRdist pipeline. In a later analysis, each TCR beta chain was defined by its CDR3 amino acid sequence together with its V-gene family, and reads lacking a unique V-gene family were excluded. To address suspected cross-contamination and a sequencing artifact, a later analysis removed 450 to 700 highly shared, low-generation-probability nucleotide sequences. For each public chain, a later analysis derived a clonal expansion index from normalized ranks of inferred template counts within each repertoire. In a later analysis, generation probabilities were computed using a VDJ recombination model fitted to out-of-frame rearrangements, and the results were checked against IGoR. In a later analysis, hypergeometric tests were used to score TCR-TCR, TCR-HLA and TCR-CMV co-occurrence, with a repertoire-size bias correction applied to TCR pairs. False discovery rates were estimated in a later analysis by permuting HLA or CMV assignments 20 times. In a later analysis, co-occurring TCRs were grouped using DBSCAN, and TCRdist sequence similarity was added for clustering within HLA-allele-positive subsets. Co-occurrence clustering excluded repertoires with fewer than 30,000 or more than 120,000 public chains, plus five with anomalous nucleotide sharing. Sourced from immuneACCESS, this table was stored by TCRdb with only in-frame sequences that have V and J called. A share of the clones is absent; for the studies checked, an unresolved V gene accounts for under half, and the remainder has no known explanation. Clone size and the V and J calls come from that table; the DNA yielded D and trimming. Here the sample has 120,000 or so clones; 80% occur a single time. About 8.9% of the sample is in the top ten clones.

Here the chain combines TRBV4-1 and TRBJ1-1; TRBD1 is perhaps the D gene, given 6 matching bases. Sequenced input: PBMCs. The receptor comes from a man aged 30 to 39 in good health and CMV-seropositive. The sequenced DNA: TGCGCCAGCAGCCAAGGGGGGCGAGGTGAAGCTTTCTTT. It is translated as CASSQGGRGEAFF.